The 22 T cell receptor beta chains listed next were all sequenced from one sample in a study of CD8 T cells in ankylosing spondylitis. General observations from the study: In ankylosing spondylitis blood, a motif of seven to nine highly homologous TCR beta variants appeared characteristic.

These TCRs are of unknown antigen specificity. TCRdb reanalysed the 5' RACE reads using MiXCR and keeps one entry per CDR3 protein. The sample shows approximately 440,000 distinct CDR3 sequences, more than 15% of them seen only once. Sequencing input: blood, either unsorted or a sorted T cell fraction (not recorded which). These receptors came from a male donor with ankylosing spondylitis.

This chain connects TRBV10-2 to TRBJ2-2; 11 bases agree with TRBD2. Germline loops: CDR1 WSHSY, CDR2 SAAADI. The CDR3 loop spans 16 amino acids. V was clipped by 8 bases and J by 6 bases; unmatched bases: 11. The CDR3 loop is CASRSELAGVAGELFF. DNA for the CDR3: TGCGCCAGCCGTTCCGAACTAGCGGGGGTTGCCGGGGAGCTGTTTTTT.

This clonotype was detected a few times. This rearrangement joins TRBV20-1 to TRBJ2-6, with D maybe TRBD1 (5 bases). The CDR3 length is 14 residues. Deletions cut 2 bases from V and 1 base from J, with 6 bases between. In germline, CDR1 is DFQATT, CDR2 SNEGSKA (reference sequence). The CDR3: CSARRGSGANVLTF. The CDR3 bases are TGCAGTGCTAGAAGGGGTTCTGGGGCCAACGTCCTGACTTTC.

The V call is TRBV4-1, the J call TRBJ1-5; D ambiguous. Per germline, CDR1 MGHRA and CDR2 YSYEKL. The CDR3 has 14 amino acids. V was pared by 1 base and J by 7 bases, with 11 bases between. CDR3 DNA: TGCGCCAGCAGCCAAGCTGAAGGGCTGCAGCCCCAGCATTTT. Its protein product is CASSQAEGLQPQHF.

The gene calls are TRBV4-1 and TRBJ2-5, with D hard to call. The CDR3 runs to 15 residues. V lost 4 bases, J lost 0 bases, and 12 bases lay in between. Germline values: CDR1 MGHRA, CDR2 YSYEKL. The DNA for the CDR3 is TGCGCCAGCAGCCCCCTGGGCAAGTACCAAGAGACCCAGTACTTC. This codes for CASSPLGKYQETQYF.

This chain links TRBV2 with TRBJ1-6, with D possibly TRBD1 on 5 matching bases. Trimming pared 7 bases from V and 6 bases from J, leaving 16 bases between. The CDR3 spans 15 residues. The germline CDR1 and CDR2 sequences are SNHLY and FYNNEI. The CDR3 region is CASNPFGGFNSPLHF. The CDR3 DNA reads as TGTGCCAGCAACCCCTTCGGGGGATTTAATTCACCCCTCCACTTT.

This sequence joins TRBV5-6 and TRBJ1-2; D unclear. The V gene lost 3 bases and the J gene lost 2 bases, with 8 bases spanning the gap. This CDR3 spans 13 amino acids. Germline V gene lookup returns CDR1 SGHDT and CDR2 YYEEEE. This CDR3 reads CASSSAENYGYTF. Written as DNA, the CDR3 is TGTGCCAGCAGCTCGGCAGAGAACTATGGCTACACCTTC.

The chain joins TRBV20-1 to TRBJ1-2; D is uncertain. The CDR3 has 12 residues. The V and J ends lost 2 bases and 3 bases respectively, with 7 bases between them. The germline V gene has CDR1 DFQATT and CDR2 SNEGSKA (reference sequence). The CDR3 region has the DNA TGCAGTGCTAGACCGGGGTACTATGGCTACACCTTC. Translated: CSARPGYYGYTF.

This clonotype was counted ten times or more. The chain is built from TRBV5-1 and TRBJ2-1; D is ambiguous. V shed 0 bases and J shed 7 bases, with 14 bases lying between them. Germline CDR1 and CDR2: SGHRS and YFSETQ. This CDR3 has 15 amino acids. CDR3 nucleotide sequence: TGCGCCAGCAGCTTGGTGTGGGGAACAAGGAATGAGCAGTTCTTC. It codes for CASSLVWGTRNEQFF.

The J gene is TRBJ2-3, the V gene TRBV6-5; no firm D call. V lost 1 base and J lost 3, with 11 bases in between. The CDR3 runs to 15 residues. The germline CDR1 and CDR2 sequences are MNHEY and SVGAGI. The CDR3 DNA is TGTGCCAGCAGTTACTATGGCCGTTCGACAGATACGCAGTATTTT. This translates into CASSYYGRSTDTQYF.

In its sample, this clonotype was seen a few times. V is TRBV29-1 and J is TRBJ1-2; TRBD1 matches 9 bases. This CDR3 has 13 residues. Unmatched junction bases numbered 3, after V lost 3 bases and J lost 4 bases. The V gene's germline CDR1 is SQVTM and CDR2 ANQGSEA. CDR3 coding DNA: TGCAGCGTTGAGGACAGGGGACTCTATGGCTACACCTTC. Translating it yields CSVEDRGLYGYTF.

This clonotype has only a few counts. The rearrangement uses TRBV12-3 or TRBV12-4 and TRBJ1-2; D ambiguous. V lost 2 bases, J lost 8 bases, and 12 bases lay in between. The CDR3 extends over 13 amino acids. In nucleotides, the CDR3 is TGTGCCAGCAGTTTATTGCCCACGGGAGGCTACACCTTC. It encodes CASSLLPTGGYTF.

The chain employs TRBV18 and TRBJ2-3; perhaps TRBD2 as D (5 bases). Germline values: CDR1 KGHSH, CDR2 LQKENI. V was cut by 6 bases and J by 6 bases, with 10 bases left in between. The CDR3 has 12 residues. The CDR3 protein is CASSHTGDTQYF. DNA for the CDR3: TGTGCCAGCTCCCACACGGGGGATACGCAGTATTTT. Together with reference TRBV18 and TRBJ2-3, the CDR3 gives the full variable domain: NAGVMQNPRHLVRRRGQEARLRCSPMKGHSHVYWYRQLPEEGLKFMVYLQKENIIDESGMPKERFSAEFPKEGPSILRIQQVVRGDSAAYFCASSHTGDTQYFGPGTRLTVL.

This clonotype turned up a few times. The genes are TRBV6-2 or TRBV6-3 and TRBJ1-6, with 11 positions matching TRBD1. The CDR3 spans 20 residues. Germline-derived CDR1 and CDR2 are MNHEY and SVGEGT. Unmatched junction bases numbered 15, after V lost 2 bases and J lost 6 bases. The CDR3, as DNA: TGTGCCAGCAGTTACCTTGCCGGGACAGGGGGGGCATATGGTAATTCACCCCTCCACTTT. Translated, it gives CASSYLAGTGGAYGNSPLHF.

This clonotype was counted ten times or more. V is TRBV5-1 and J is TRBJ2-4; D could derive from TRBD1 or TRBD2 (5 bases each). Trimming stripped 1 base from V and 8 bases from J, with 7 bases between. CDR3 length equals 12 residues. Germline CDR1 SGHRS, CDR2 YFSETQ. CDR3 coding DNA: TGCGCCAGCAGCTTGCGAGGGGACATTCAGTACTTC. Translating it yields CASSLRGDIQYF.

The chain links TRBV29-1 to TRBJ2-3, with 8 nucleotides matching TRBD1. Looked up from germline, CDR1 is SQVTM and CDR2 is ANQGSEA. The CDR3 totals 13 residues. Trimming took 6 bases from V and 5 from J; bases not matched to a gene: 7. CDR3: CSVDQGALDTQYF. The CDR3 region has the DNA TGCAGCGTCGACCAGGGGGCGTTAGATACGCAGTATTTT.

The chain joins TRBV28 to TRBJ1-2; D uncertain. Germline CDR1 is MDHEN and CDR2 is SYDVKM. The CDR3 extends over 13 amino acids. V was shortened by 5 bases and J by 4 bases, with 11 bases between the two germline ends. For the CDR3, the DNA is TGTGCCAGCAGTACCACAAAAATCTATGGCTACACCTTC. Its translation is CASSTTKIYGYTF.

This chain uses TRBV7-9 with TRBJ2-2; the D gene is possibly TRBD2 (5 bases). Germline assignment: CDR1 SEHNR and CDR2 FQNEAQ (reference sequence). CDR3 length: 13 amino acids. V was trimmed by 7 bases and J by 7 bases, leaving 13 bases between them. In DNA form, the CDR3 reads TGTGCCAGCACCCCGCGGGTCTACGGGGAGCTGTTTTTT. This gives the protein CASTPRVYGELFF. Full variable domain (remainder filled in from reference TRBV7-9 and TRBJ2-2): DTGVSQNPRHKITKRGQNVTFRCDPISEHNRLYWYRQTLGQGPEFLTYFQNEAQLEKSRLLSDRFSAERPKGSFSTLEIQRTEQGDSAMYLCASTPRVYGELFFGEGSRLTVL.

This clonotype was observed a handful of times. The chain joins TRBV20-1 to TRBJ2-2; D may be TRBD1 (5 bases). Trimming shortened V by 0 bases and J by 4 bases, and 15 bases separated the two germline ends. Germline CDR1 and CDR2: DFQATT and SNEGSKA (reference sequence). The CDR3 totals 16 residues. CDR3 DNA: TGCAGTGCTAGAGATCGGGTAGGGGCCTCCACCGGGGAGCTGTTTTTT. It encodes CSARDRVGASTGELFF.

This clonotype was found once. The chain carries TRBV5-4 and TRBJ2-2; 7 bases agree with TRBD1. V was clipped by 3 bases and J by 5 bases; unmatched bases: 4. CDR3 length: 14 residues. Germline V lookup: CDR1 SGHNT, CDR2 YYREEE (reference sequence). CDR3 protein: CASSYYRGTGELFF. DNA of the CDR3: TGTGCCAGCAGCTACTACAGGGGAACCGGGGAGCTGTTTTTT.

This chain uses TRBV9 with TRBJ2-3; the D gene is possibly TRBD1 (5 bases). Germline V gene data show CDR1 as SGDLS and CDR2 as YYNGEE. Trimming removed 3 bases from V and 5 bases from J, with 10 bases in between. The length of the CDR3 is 13 residues. CDR3 in amino acids: CASSGRVRDTQYF. DNA of the CDR3: TGTGCCAGCAGCGGCAGGGTTCGAGATACGCAGTATTTT.

The V and J genes are TRBV6-4 and TRBJ1-1; TRBD1 matches 8 bases. The V segment lost 3 bases and the J segment 3 bases; nucleotides outside the gene matches: 21. The germline gives CDR1 MRHNA, CDR2 SNTAGT. There are 20 residues in the CDR3. The CDR3 loop reads CASSDRSVLIRTGRDTEAFF. The CDR3 DNA reads as TGTGCCAGCAGTGATCGCTCCGTTTTAATCAGGACAGGGAGGGACACTGAAGCTTTCTTT.

This clonotype occurred a few times. This rearrangement joins TRBV2 to TRBJ2-2; TRBD1 agrees at 8 bases. There are 15 residues in the CDR3. Germline values: CDR1 SNHLY, CDR2 FYNNEI. V gave up 5 bases and J gave up 3 bases; unmatched junction bases: 5. In DNA form, the CDR3 reads TGTGCCAGCAGTAACAGGGGGAAGGACACCGGGGAGCTGTTTTTT. Amino acid sequence: CASSNRGKDTGELFF.